The 14 T cell receptor beta chains below were found in one sample sequenced in a study of blood T cell repertoires in COVID-19. This table comes from immunoSEQ multiplex PCR, and its TCRdb copy is limited to in-frame clones, with some not included. The sample lists about 100,000 clones, approximately 87% occurring once. Sequencing input: peripheral blood. The receptors originated from a woman under 40 with acute or convalescent COVID-19.

The V call is TRBV7-6, the J call TRBJ2-1; possibly TRBD1 for D (5 bases). Germline lookup yields CDR1 SGHVS and CDR2 FNYEAQ. This CDR3 is 13 amino acids long. Deletions cut 5 bases from V and 4 bases from J, with 9 bases between. CDR3: CASSGDRYNEQFF. CDR3 coding DNA: TGTGCCAGCAGCGGCGACAGATACAATGAGCAGTTCTTC.

V is TRBV7-9 and J is TRBJ2-7; D unresolved. The germline gives CDR1 SEHNR, CDR2 FQNEAQ (reference sequence). V lost 6 bases, J lost 3 bases, and 9 bases lay in between. The CDR3 has 12 amino acids. CDR3 DNA: TGTGCCAGCAGTTCCGACATCTACGAGCAGTACTTC. Translated: CASSSDIYEQYF.

The V gene is TRBV28, the J gene TRBJ1-1; 8 nucleotides agree with TRBD1. The CDR3 length is 20 residues. Germline values: CDR1 MDHEN, CDR2 SYDVKM. J gave up 4 bases and V 5 bases, and 24 bases lay outside the gene matches. The CDR3 nucleotides are TGTGCCAGCAGTCCACCAATACCGAACAACGGACAGGGCGGGATCACTGAAGCTTTCTTT. Translation: CASSPPIPNNGQGGITEAFF. Based on the CDR3 plus reference TRBV28 and TRBJ1-1, the full variable domain is DVKVTQSSRYLVKRTGEKVFLECVQDMDHENMFWYRQDPGLGLRLIYFSYDVKMKEKGDIPEGYSVSREKKERFSLILESASTNQTSMYLCASSPPIPNNGQGGITEAFFGQGTRLTVV.

V gene TRBV2 combines with J gene TRBJ1-4; 7 bases fit TRBD1. The CDR3 extends over 13 amino acids. After removal of 8 bases from V and 4 bases from J, the junction contained 4 bases not matched to a gene. Germline V gene lookup returns CDR1 SNHLY and CDR2 FYNNEI. The CDR3 protein is CASSGTVNEKLFF. DNA of the CDR3: TGTGCCAGCTCCGGGACAGTTAATGAAAAACTGTTTTTT. The full variable domain, rest sourced from reference TRBV2 and TRBJ1-4, is EPEVTQTPSHQVTQMGQEVILRCVPISNHLYFYWYRQILGQKVEFLVSFYNNEISEKSEIFDDQFSVERPDGSNFTLKIRSTKLEDSAMYFCASSGTVNEKLFFGSGTQLSVL.

This chain links TRBV7-3 with TRBJ1-1; 10 bases fit TRBD1. The CDR3 is made up of 14 amino acids. V lost 6 bases to trimming and J lost 6 bases; unmatched junction nucleotides: 7. Looked up from germline, CDR1 is SGHTA and CDR2 is FQGTGA. CDR3 sequence reads: CASRWTGGDSEAFF. CDR3 coding DNA: TGTGCCAGCAGGTGGACAGGGGGAGACTCTGAAGCTTTCTTT.

This sequence joins TRBV25-1 and TRBJ1-4; D not certain. Germline-derived CDR1 and CDR2 are MGHDK and SYGVNS. This CDR3 is built from 12 residues. Trimming cost V 7 bases and J 8 bases, with 11 bases left between them. CDR3 amino acids: CASKRPHEKLFF. The CDR3 bases are TGTGCCAGCAAACGCCCACACGAAAAACTGTTTTTT.

Turning to this clone: Other DNA sequences from this sample encode an identical CDR3 as well. V and J are TRBV11-3 and TRBJ2-7; no reliable D call. The CDR3 contains 12 residues. V lost 4 bases to trimming and J lost 0 bases, with 4 bases between them. The germline V gene has CDR1 SGHNT and CDR2 YENEEA. CDR3 sequence reads: CASSSSSYEQYF. CDR3 DNA: TGTGCCAGCAGCTCCAGCTCCTACGAGCAGTACTTC.

In nucleotides, the CDR3 is TGTGCCGCTAGCAGGTCGGGGGGCGCTGAAGCTTTCTTT. Translation gives CAASRSGGAEAFF. This rearrangement joins TRBV25-1 to TRBJ1-1; D is perhaps TRBD1 (6 bases). Germline assignment: CDR1 MGHDK and CDR2 SYGVNS. This CDR3 has 13 residues. V was clipped by 11 bases and J by 6 bases, with 19 bases between them.

There are a few counts of this clone. The chain joins TRBV13 to TRBJ1-1, with D possibly being TRBD1 (5 bases). There are 12 residues in the CDR3. V was trimmed by 3 bases and J by 7 bases, leaving 9 bases between them. Germline V gene data show CDR1 as PRHDT and CDR2 as FYEKMQ (reference sequence). The CDR3 spells CASSFRDFEAFF. Here the CDR3 DNA reads TGTGCCAGCAGCTTCCGGGACTTTGAAGCTTTCTTT.

Of note for this clone: At one of its ends the junction is not consistent with the germline gene, which may arise from a read error. This chain uses TRBV6-1 with TRBJ2-1; a possible D gene is TRBD2 (5 bases). Germline values: CDR1 MNHNS, CDR2 SASEGT. This CDR3 is built from 13 residues. The DNA of the CDR3 is TGTGCCAGCAGTGAATCGATGCTGCGGGCCCGAATCTTC. This gives the protein CASSESMLRARIF.

This rearrangement joins TRBV11-2 to TRBJ2-6, with 8 positions matching TRBD1. The CDR3 is 17 residues long. With V trimmed by 3 bases and J by 0 bases, 4 bases remained unmatched. CDR1 is SGHAT, CDR2 FQNNGV, per germline. The CDR3: CASSFGTGHSGANVLTF. CDR3 in DNA: TGTGCCAGCAGCTTCGGGACAGGCCACTCTGGGGCCAACGTCCTGACTTTC.

The chain employs TRBV11-3 and TRBJ2-1, with D maybe TRBD2 (6 bases). This CDR3 is 13 amino acids long. Germline-derived CDR1 and CDR2 are SGHNT and YENEEA. V was trimmed by 9 bases and J by 9 bases, leaving 18 bases between them. CDR3 protein: CASHRDSSGEQFF. DNA for the CDR3: TGTGCCAGTCACCGGGACTCCTCAGGTGAGCAGTTCTTC.

This clone was recorded only once. This chain uses TRBV6-4 with TRBJ1-5, with D possibly matching TRBD1 (5 bases). The CDR3 extends over 14 amino acids. Germline assignment: CDR1 MRHNA and CDR2 SNTAGT. With 5 bases removed from V and 5 bases from J, the gap between germline ends came to 13 bases. This CDR3 reads CASSKTADYQPQHF. For the CDR3, the DNA is TGTGCCAGCAGTAAGACAGCTGACTATCAGCCCCAGCATTTT.

The chain carries TRBV27 and TRBJ1-1, with D tentatively TRBD1 (5 bases). CDR1 MNHEY and CDR2 SMNVEV come from the germline V gene (reference sequence). CDR3 length: 13 residues. Trimming pared 2 bases from V and 7 bases from J, leaving 11 bases between. CDR3 DNA: TGTGCCAGCAGTTTAGGAGGGGCCCATGAAGCTTTCTTT. Its translation is CASSLGGAHEAFF.